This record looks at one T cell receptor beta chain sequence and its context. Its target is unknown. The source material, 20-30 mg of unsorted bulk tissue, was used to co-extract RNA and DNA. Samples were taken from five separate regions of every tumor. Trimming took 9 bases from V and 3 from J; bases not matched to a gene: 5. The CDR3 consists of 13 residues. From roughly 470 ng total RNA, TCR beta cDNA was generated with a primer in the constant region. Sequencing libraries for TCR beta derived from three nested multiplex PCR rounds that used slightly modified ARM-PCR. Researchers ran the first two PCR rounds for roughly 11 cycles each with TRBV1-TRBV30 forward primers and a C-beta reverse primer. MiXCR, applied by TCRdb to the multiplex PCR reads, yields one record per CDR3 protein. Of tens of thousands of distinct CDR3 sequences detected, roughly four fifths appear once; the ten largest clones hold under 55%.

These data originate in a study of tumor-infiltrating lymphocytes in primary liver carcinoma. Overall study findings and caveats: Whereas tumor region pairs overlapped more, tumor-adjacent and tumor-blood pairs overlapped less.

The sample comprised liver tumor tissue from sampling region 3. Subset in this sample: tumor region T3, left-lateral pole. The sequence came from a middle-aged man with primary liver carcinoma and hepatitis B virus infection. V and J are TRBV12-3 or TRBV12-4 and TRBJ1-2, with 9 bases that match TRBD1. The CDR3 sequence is CASNRTGDYGYTF. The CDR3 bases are TGTGCCAGTAACCGGACAGGGGACTATGGCTACACCTTC.